The TCR beta chain described here comes from a study of monozygotic twins with inflammatory bowel disease. CDR3 size: 15 residues. CDR1 SQVTM and CDR2 ANQGSEA come from the germline V gene. Researchers ran eight separate cDNA reactions for each sample. TCRdb reprocessed the 5' RACE reads; each CDR3 protein has one entry and no DNA is given. This table lists roughly 330,000 distinct CDR3 sequences. The clonotype comes from a human donor with ulcerative colitis or Crohn's disease, or a healthy co-twin of an affected twin (not recorded which). The chain recombines TRBV29-1 with TRBJ1-2. Sequencing used blood. The CDR3 here is CSNPFPLGQNYGYTF.